These 11 T cell receptor beta chains originate from one sample sequenced in a study of cytomegalovirus exposure and HLA in healthy donors. This PCR relied on a set of 60 Vbeta primers and 13 Jbeta primers. Clones were sequenced by immunoSEQ multiplex PCR, and TCRdb holds only the in-frame ones, with some missing. The table has about 35,000 clones, roughly nine tenths seen once. Sequences were obtained from PBMCs. Receptors were obtained from a woman aged 18-30 years in good health and CMV-seronegative.

This chain joins TRBV30 and TRBJ1-1; 8 bases are a match to TRBD1. V lost 1 base and J lost 5; bases outside the gene matches: 3. The CDR3 length is 13 residues. Germline loops: CDR1 GTSNPN, CDR2 SVGIG (reference sequence). CDR3 region: CAWSGTGRTEAFF. The CDR3, as DNA: TGTGCCTGGAGTGGGACAGGGAGAACTGAAGCTTTCTTT.

The V gene is TRBV28, the J gene TRBJ1-5; 8 nucleotides match TRBD1. Trimming took 1 base from V and 7 from J; bases not matched to a gene: 6. The CDR3 runs to 15 residues. From germline, CDR1 is MDHEN and CDR2 SYDVKM. The CDR3 DNA follows: TGTGCCAGCAGTTTATCGGACAGGGAAGGGCAGCCCCAGCATTTT. It yields the protein CASSLSDREGQPQHF.

The chain is built from TRBV19 and TRBJ2-5, with TRBD1 matching 7 bases. This CDR3 has 14 residues. Germline V gene sequence: CDR1 LNHDA, CDR2 SQIVND (reference sequence). J lost 5 bases, V lost 5 bases, and 8 bases had no gene match. CDR3 in amino acids: CASSPRGRAETQYF. The CDR3 coding sequence is TGTGCCAGTAGTCCTAGGGGGCGGGCGGAGACCCAGTACTTC.

V is TRBV5-1 and J is TRBJ2-7; 10 bases match TRBD2. The CDR3 is made up of 15 amino acids. In germline, CDR1 is SGHRS, CDR2 YFSETQ. V lost 0 bases and J lost 4; bases outside the gene matches: 4. CDR3 amino acids: CASSLASGRGYEQYF. The CDR3 nucleotides read TGCGCCAGCAGCTTGGCTAGCGGGAGAGGGTACGAGCAGTACTTC.

This sequence joins TRBV5-4 and TRBJ2-5; D perhaps matches TRBD2 (6 bases). Deletions cut 4 bases from V and 1 base from J, with 17 bases between. CDR1 and CDR2 from the germline V gene are SGHNT and YYREEE (reference sequence). This CDR3 is 16 amino acids long. The CDR3 reads CASSQGSGPFQETQYF. CDR3 nucleotides: TGTGCCAGCAGCCAAGGGAGCGGGCCCTTCCAAGAGACCCAGTACTTC.

This chain connects TRBV7-9 to TRBJ2-6, with D unclear. This CDR3 contains 17 residues. Germline V gene data show CDR1 as SEHNR and CDR2 as FQNEAQ (reference sequence). V was clipped by 0 bases and J by 4 bases, with 13 bases between them. CDR3 nucleotides: TGTGCCAGCAGCTTAGCGGCGGATCCTCGGGGGGCCAACGTCCTGACTTTC. Translating it yields CASSLAADPRGANVLTF.

This clone was observed a handful of times. The CDR3 bases are TGTGCCAGCAGCTTGTCAGAATTCATGAACACTGAAGCTTTCTTT. Its translation: CASSLSEFMNTEAFF. This sequence joins TRBV5-8 and TRBJ1-1; D is unresolved. Germline V gives CDR1 SGHTS, CDR2 YDEGEE. The CDR3 runs to 15 residues. The V end lost 1 base, the J end lost 0 bases, and 10 bases lay between the germline ends.

CDR3 bases: TGTGCCAGCAGCTGGGACAGGAGAAACACTGAAGCTTTCTTT. Translating gives CASSWDRRNTEAFF. The V call is TRBV5-6, the J call TRBJ1-1; 8 bases align to TRBD1. V lost 3 bases, J lost 2 bases, and 3 bases stayed unmatched. In germline, CDR1 is SGHDT, CDR2 YYEEEE. The CDR3 is 14 amino acids.

V is TRBV5-1 and J is TRBJ2-1; 10 nucleotides line up with TRBD2. CDR1 is SGHRS, CDR2 YFSETQ, per germline. V lost 2 bases and J lost 4; bases outside the gene matches: 3. CDR3 length: 15 amino acids. The CDR3 loop reads CASSFTTSGYNEQFF. CDR3 nucleotide sequence: TGCGCCAGCAGCTTTACGACTAGCGGGTACAATGAGCAGTTCTTC.

The V call is TRBV4-3, the J call TRBJ1-6; the D gene is possibly TRBD1 (5 bases). The V gene lost 2 bases and the J gene lost 10 bases, with 12 bases spanning the gap. Germline V gives CDR1 LGHNA, CDR2 YSLEER. This CDR3 has 14 residues. CDR3 region: CASSQQDSKSPLHF. The CDR3 bases are TGCGCCAGCAGCCAACAAGACAGCAAATCACCCCTCCACTTT.

A remark on this clone: The same CDR3 also results from other DNA sequences found in this sample. This chain links TRBV6-4 with TRBJ2-3, with TRBD2 matching 8 bases. CDR3 length equals 16 residues. The V and J ends lost 7 bases and 3 bases, in that order; junction bases with no gene match: 12. From germline, CDR1 is MRHNA and CDR2 SNTAGT. In DNA form, the CDR3 reads TGTGCCAGCACTAGAAGGGGGGCGGGAGGTACAGATACGCAGTATTTT. Translated: CASTRRGAGGTDTQYF.